This entry lists 23 T cell receptor beta chains sequenced from one sample in a study of OX40 agonist ivuxolimab in advanced cancers. The method was immunoSEQ multiplex PCR; TCRdb's version includes in-frame clones alone and lacks a portion of them. Here the sample spans some 69,000 clones, about 89% being singletons. The sequencing used CD4+ or CD8+ T cells sorted from blood, collected in a trial of the OX40 agonist ivuxolimab. The receptors were gathered from an adult with an advanced solid tumor such as melanoma, head and neck, liver or kidney cancer.

V and J are TRBV20-1 and TRBJ2-1; tentatively, D is TRBD1 (5 bases). The CDR3 spans 11 residues. The germline CDR1 and CDR2 sequences are DFQATT and SNEGSKA (reference sequence). The V and J ends lost 6 bases and 6 bases respectively, with 9 bases between them. For the CDR3, the DNA is TGCAGTGCCGACAGTAGCAATGAGCAGTTCTTC. The encoded protein is CSADSSNEQFF.

The chain is built from TRBV25-1 and TRBJ1-5, with D possibly TRBD1 on 6 matching bases. CDR3 size: 15 residues. Deletions cut 4 bases from V and 2 bases from J, with 12 bases between. Germline CDR1 MGHDK, CDR2 SYGVNS. CDR3 sequence (DNA): TGTGCCAGCAGTGCGGGGGCTTGGGGCAATCAGCCCCAGCATTTT. Protein: CASSAGAWGNQPQHF. Full variable domain (missing parts from reference TRBV25-1 and TRBJ1-5): EADIYQTPRYLVIGTGKKITLECSQTMGHDKMYWYQQDPGMELHLIHYSYGVNSTEKGDLSSESTVSRIRTEHFPLTLESARPSHTSQYLCASSAGAWGNQPQHFGDGTRLSIL.

This rearrangement joins TRBV10-1 to TRBJ1-1; the D gene is possibly TRBD1 (6 bases). V was clipped by 0 bases and J by 0 bases, with 8 bases between them. The CDR3 is 15 amino acids. Germline CDR1 reads WNHNN; CDR2 reads SYGVQD (reference sequence). In DNA, the CDR3 is TGCGCCAGCAGTGAGTCTGGACAGCTGAACACTGAAGCTTTCTTT. Translating it yields CASSESGQLNTEAFF.

CDR3 amino acids: CAISPDSRNTEAFF. As DNA, the CDR3 is TGTGCCATCAGTCCGGACAGCCGGAACACTGAAGCTTTCTTT. The V gene is TRBV10-3, the J gene TRBJ1-1; D perhaps matches TRBD1 (6 bases). The V end lost 5 bases, the J end lost 1 base, and 11 bases lay between the germline ends. CDR1 ENHRY and CDR2 SYGVKD come from the germline V gene. The CDR3 runs 14 residues.

This clone was picked up one time. The J gene is TRBJ2-7, the V gene TRBV20-1; the D gene is possibly TRBD2 (5 bases). Germline CDR1 reads DFQATT; CDR2 reads SNEGSKA (reference sequence). Trimming pared 5 bases from V and 6 bases from J, leaving 11 bases between. The CDR3 runs 11 residues. CDR3 bases: TGCAGTGCTCAACTAGGTTTCGAGCAGTACTTC. Amino acid sequence: CSAQLGFEQYF.

The rearrangement joins TRBV4-1 to TRBJ1-5, with 8 nucleotides matching TRBD1. V was clipped by 1 base and J by 6 bases; unmatched bases: 11. This CDR3 comprises 17 residues. CDR1 is MGHRA and CDR2 is YSYEKL in the germline V gene. CDR3 residues: CASSQATTGVASQPQHF. The CDR3 DNA follows: TGCGCCAGCAGCCAAGCAACGACAGGGGTAGCGAGTCAGCCCCAGCATTTT.

The sample holds one count of this clone. Other DNA sequences of this sample code for an identical CDR3. This chain links TRBV5-1 with TRBJ1-2, with no clear D. The V gene's germline CDR1 is SGHRS and CDR2 YFSETQ. The V gene lost 5 bases and the J gene lost 4 bases, with 12 bases spanning the gap. The CDR3 totals 13 residues. The CDR3 sequence: CASSLEGTYGYTF. DNA for the CDR3: TGCGCCAGCAGTCTGGAGGGAACCTATGGCTACACCTTC.

V and J are TRBV28 and TRBJ2-7; 7 nucleotides agree with TRBD2. The CDR3 length is 15 residues. Germline CDR1 is MDHEN and CDR2 is SYDVKM. The ends lost 1 base at V and 6 bases at J; junction bases unmatched: 9. The CDR3 coding sequence is TGTGCCAGCAGTTTATTGGGCCAGGGAGGGTTCGAGCAGTACTTC. Protein product: CASSLLGQGGFEQYF.

This chain joins TRBV7-9 and TRBJ2-3; TRBD2 matches at 10 bases. The V and J ends lost 5 bases and 1 base, in that order; junction bases with no gene match: 12. Germline loops: CDR1 SEHNR, CDR2 FQNEAQ (reference sequence). This CDR3 spans 18 amino acids. The CDR3 DNA reads as TGTGCCAGCAGCACCCTAGCGGGAGAAACTGCTCGCACAGATACGCAGTATTTT. Encoded protein: CASSTLAGETARTDTQYF.

The CDR3 nucleotides read TGTGCCAGTAGTATGGTCGTAGGGCGGGTGAACACTGAAGCTTTCTTT. This gives the protein CASSMVVGRVNTEAFF. The chain has TRBV19 and TRBJ1-1; D not resolved. V was shortened by 3 bases and J by 0 bases, with 14 bases between the two germline ends. The CDR3 is made up of 16 amino acids. The germline V gene has CDR1 LNHDA and CDR2 SQIVND (reference sequence).

The gene calls are TRBV7-2 and TRBJ2-7; perhaps TRBD2 as D (5 bases). The V and J ends lost 1 base and 3 bases respectively, with 13 bases between them. The CDR3 extends over 15 amino acids. In germline, CDR1 is SGHTA, CDR2 FQGNSA. CDR3 coding DNA: TGTGCCAGCAGCTTAGGGGTAGCGATATACTACGAGCAGTACTTC. It translates to CASSLGVAIYYEQYF.

This clone was found once. The chain has TRBV5-1 and TRBJ2-7, with a tentative D call TRBD1 (6 bases). The CDR3 covers 13 residues. The germline V gene encodes CDR1 SGHRS and CDR2 YFSETQ. The germline V and J ends were trimmed by 0 bases and 6 bases, with 10 bases remaining between them. CDR3 sequence reads: CASSLDRAIEQYF. CDR3 nucleotides: TGCGCCAGCAGCTTGGACAGGGCTATCGAGCAGTACTTC.

V gene TRBV10-3 combines with J gene TRBJ1-5, with a possible D match to TRBD1 (5 bases). Germline loops: CDR1 ENHRY, CDR2 SYGVKD. CDR3 length equals 12 residues. V lost 1 base, J lost 9 bases, and 7 bases lay in between. For the CDR3, the DNA is TGTGCCATCAGTGAGTGGAGGGGGCCCCAGCATTTT. This translates into CAISEWRGPQHF.

This chain links TRBV6-5 with TRBJ1-3; tentatively, D is TRBD1 (6 bases). CDR1 and CDR2 from the germline V gene are MNHEY and SVGAGI. The V end was cut by 6 bases, the J end by 0 bases, with 12 bases between. CDR3 length: 15 residues. The DNA for the CDR3 is TGTGCCAGCAGGACGACAGGATCCTCTGGAAACACCATATATTTT. The encoded protein is CASRTTGSSGNTIYF.

As regards this clone: Additional DNA sequences in this sample encode the identical CDR3. This rearrangement joins TRBV18 to TRBJ1-1; 8 bases map to TRBD1. In germline, CDR1 is KGHSH, CDR2 LQKENI. This CDR3 region has 19 residues. The V segment lost 0 bases and the J segment 0 bases; nucleotides outside the gene matches: 12. In DNA, the CDR3 is TGTGCCAGCTCACCACCCCCGAGACAGGGGCTTGGGATGAACACTGAAGCTTTCTTT. This encodes CASSPPPRQGLGMNTEAFF.

CDR3 DNA: TGTGCCAGCACTCCTCAACTGGGAGTCCCGTACTTC. Protein: CASTPQLGVPYF. The chain has TRBV28 and TRBJ2-7, with D possibly TRBD2 on 5 matching bases. The CDR3 runs to 12 residues. Germline V lookup: CDR1 MDHEN, CDR2 SYDVKM. V was pared by 7 bases and J by 12 bases, with 19 bases between.

This chain joins TRBV6-5 and TRBJ1-1; 9 positions match TRBD1. The J segment lost 3 bases and the V segment lost 5 bases, leaving 4 bases of the junction unmatched. The germline V gene encodes CDR1 MNHEY and CDR2 SVGAGI. The CDR3 is 14 residues long. Here the CDR3 reads CASSKGQGHTEAFF. CDR3 sequence (DNA): TGTGCCAGCAGTAAGGGACAGGGCCACACTGAAGCTTTCTTT.

The chain recombines TRBV7-9 with TRBJ2-3; no clear D gene. V was clipped by 3 bases and J by 4 bases, with 5 bases between them. The CDR3 runs 12 residues. Per germline, CDR1 SEHNR and CDR2 FQNEAQ (reference sequence). The CDR3 sequence: CASSLMADTQYF. Here the CDR3 DNA reads TGTGCCAGCAGCTTGATGGCAGATACGCAGTATTTT. Looking up the rest from reference TRBV7-9 and TRBJ2-3 gives the full variable domain: DTGVSQNPRHKITKRGQNVTFRCDPISEHNRLYWYRQTLGQGPEFLTYFQNEAQLEKSRLLSDRFSAERPKGSFSTLEIQRTEQGDSAMYLCASSLMADTQYFGPGTRLTVL.

This chain uses TRBV25-1 with TRBJ2-5, with 7 bases identical to TRBD2. Germline loops: CDR1 MGHDK, CDR2 SYGVNS. The V segment lost 4 bases and the J segment 7 bases; nucleotides outside the gene matches: 6. The CDR3 is 13 amino acids. DNA for the CDR3: TGTGCCAGCAGTGGGGGGGGAGGAGGGACCCAGTACTTC. Protein sequence: CASSGGGGGTQYF.

The chain is built from TRBV6-4 and TRBJ2-1, with D perhaps matching TRBD2 (5 bases). Between the trimmed V and J ends, which lost 6 bases and 5 bases, there was a span of 17 bases. The CDR3 sequence is 15 residues long. CDR1 is MRHNA and CDR2 is SNTAGT in the germline V gene. The DNA of the CDR3 is TGTGCCAGCAGACGCCTTGGCGGGCCTAACAATGAGCAGTTCTTC. Its translation is CASRRLGGPNNEQFF.

This clone was observed a single time. The rearrangement uses TRBV25-1 and TRBJ2-3, with TRBD2 matching over 7 bases. The CDR3 loop spans 14 amino acids. The germline gives CDR1 MGHDK, CDR2 SYGVNS. Trimming at V came to 5 bases and at J to 3 bases, leaving 5 bases not matched to a gene. The CDR3 sequence is CASSLGGGTDTQYF. The CDR3 region has the DNA TGTGCCAGCAGTCTGGGGGGAGGGACAGATACGCAGTATTTT.

V is TRBV10-3 and J is TRBJ2-7; D unclear. The end of the DNA aligns better with TRBJ2-1, so the J call may be wrong. From germline, CDR1 is ENHRY and CDR2 SYGVKD. CDR3 size: 14 residues. The CDR3 DNA sequence: TGTGCCATCAGTGAGGGTTTGCTTTCCAATGAGCAGTTCTTC. Amino acids: CAISEGLLSNEQFF.

The genes are TRBV27 and TRBJ2-1; perhaps D is TRBD1 or TRBD2 (5 bases each). The CDR3 has 18 residues. Germline CDR1 and CDR2: MNHEY and SMNVEV (reference sequence). The germline V and J ends were trimmed by 2 bases and 2 bases, with 19 bases remaining between them. CDR3 nucleotides: TGTGCCAGCAGTTTAGACGGACATTGGACGGGGACCTACAATGAGCAGTTCTTC. As protein: CASSLDGHWTGTYNEQFF.